This T cell receptor beta chain comes out of a study of shared clonotypes between healthy human individuals. TCRdb's table, derived via immunoSEQ multiplex PCR, lists solely in-frame clones and lacks some. The sample lists some 1,600,000 clones; 95% to 99% were seen once. Among the donors, all were Caucasian adults who lived in Nashville, Tennessee. This CDR3 contains 14 residues. V dropped 4 bases and J dropped 7; count of bases not matched to a gene: 6. Germline V lookup: CDR1 MDHEN, CDR2 SYDVKM. The V and J genes are TRBV28 and TRBJ1-2; 10 bases are shared with TRBD1. Sequencing was carried out using naive CD4+ T cells sorted from blood. Noted subset: CD45RA+ positively selected. This receptor was taken from a man younger than 45 in good health. CDR3 in DNA: TGTGCCAGCAGTTCCGGGACAGGGGTTTTTGGCTACACCTTC. Its translation: CASSSGTGVFGYTF.